The 31 T cell receptor beta chains below all came from one sample that was sequenced in a study of blood T cell repertoires in COVID-19. Some clones are missing from TCRdb's copy, which holds only in-frame ones; the method was immunoSEQ multiplex PCR. This sample has hundreds of thousands of clones, with 65% to 90% found just once. Material for sequencing was peripheral blood. These TCRs come from a woman aged 60-70 years with COVID-19, enrolled during active disease.

This clone was observed a few times. The gene calls are TRBV12-2 and TRBJ1-5; TRBD1 is the table's D call and was not checked against the DNA. TRBV12-2 is listed as a pseudogene. The CDR3 extends over 16 amino acids. Here the CDR3 DNA reads TGTGCAAGTCGCACCCGAACAGGGTTTGGAAATCAGCCCCAGCATTTT. It codes for CASRTRTGFGNQPQHF.

As DNA, the CDR3 is TGTGCCAGCAGTTTATCGCACAGGCTATACAATGAGCAGTTCTTC. Translation: CASSLSHRLYNEQFF. J is TRBJ2-1 and V is TRBV27; D might be TRBD1 (5 bases). Per germline, CDR1 MNHEY and CDR2 SMNVEV (reference sequence). The CDR3 sequence is 15 residues long. Trimming removed 0 bases at V and 4 bases at J, with 10 bases between.

V is TRBV6-5 and J is TRBJ2-2; tentative D call: TRBD1 (6 bases). The V end lost 9 bases, the J end lost 3 bases, and 11 bases lay between the germline ends. Germline lookup yields CDR1 MNHEY and CDR2 SVGAGI. CDR3 length: 13 residues. The CDR3 loop reads CASKTGYTGELFF. CDR3 in DNA: TGTGCCAGTAAAACAGGGTACACCGGGGAGCTGTTTTTT.

The rearrangement joins TRBV29-1 to TRBJ1-5; D is ambiguous. The CDR3 length is 12 residues. V shed 5 bases and J shed 4 bases, with 9 bases lying between them. The germline V gene encodes CDR1 SQVTM and CDR2 ANQGSEA. The CDR3, as DNA: TGCAGCGTTCGGGAGTCGAATCAGCCCCAGCATTTT. Residues: CSVRESNQPQHF.

V and J are TRBV9 and TRBJ2-1; the D is unclear. V was trimmed by 0 bases and J by 4 bases, leaving 8 bases between them. The CDR3 length is 14 residues. Germline values: CDR1 SGDLS, CDR2 YYNGEE. The CDR3, as DNA: TGTGCCAGCAGCGTAGCTTTGTTATACAATGAGCAGTTCTTC. Its translation is CASSVALLYNEQFF.

The chain has TRBV5-4 and TRBJ2-5; 10 bases align to TRBD2. CDR1 is SGHNT, CDR2 YYREEE, per germline (reference sequence). V lost 5 bases and J lost 5; bases outside the gene matches: 12. The CDR3 is made up of 16 amino acids. The CDR3 here is CASSPSGGAMMETQYF. The DNA of the CDR3 is TGTGCCAGCAGTCCCAGCGGGGGGGCGATGATGGAGACCCAGTACTTC. The complete variable domain, with remaining parts taken from reference TRBV5-4 and TRBJ2-5, reads ETGVTQSPTHLIKTRGQQVTLRCSSQSGHNTVSWYQQALGQGPQFIFQYYREEENGRGNFPPRFSGLQFPNYSSELNVNALELDDSALYLCASSPSGGAMMETQYFGPGTRLLVL.

The V gene is TRBV5-8, the J gene TRBJ1-6, with 7 positions matching TRBD1. V was pared by 2 bases and J by 8 bases, with 13 bases of the junction left unmatched. Germline CDR1 and CDR2: SGHTS and YDEGEE. CDR3 size: 17 residues. CDR3 nucleotide sequence: TGTGCCAGCAGCTTCGTTGGAGGGGGCAGTTTGGATTCACCCCTCCACTTT. Translation: CASSFVGGGSLDSPLHF.

The chain links TRBV7-8 to TRBJ2-2; no clear D gene. V dropped 5 bases and J dropped 1 base, with 11 bases sitting between them. The CDR3 has 15 residues. Looked up from germline, CDR1 is SGHVS and CDR2 is FQNEAQ. The CDR3 nucleotides are TGTGCCAGCAGCGACTTCAACTTGAACACCGGGGAGCTGTTTTTT. This gives the protein CASSDFNLNTGELFF.

The chain recombines TRBV5-1 with TRBJ2-7, with 9 bases that match TRBD2. Germline loops: CDR1 SGHRS, CDR2 YFSETQ. The CDR3 spans 14 residues. J lost 1 base, V lost 10 bases, and 9 bases had no gene match. The CDR3 DNA is TGCGCCTCCCGGCGGGGGGGCGAATCCTACGAGCAGTACTTC. It codes for CASRRGGESYEQYF.

The V gene is TRBV27, the J gene TRBJ1-6; 7 nucleotides align to TRBD1. The CDR3 extends over 13 amino acids. CDR1 and CDR2 (germline): MNHEY, SMNVEV (reference sequence). The junction had 6 bases not matched to a gene; V was cut back by 8 bases and J by 8 bases. The CDR3 spells CASARDSYSPLHF. In DNA form, the CDR3 reads TGTGCCAGCGCTAGGGACAGCTATTCACCCCTCCACTTT.

On this clone itself: At one end the junction does not follow the germline gene, possibly because of a read error. The chain is built from TRBV4-2 and TRBJ1-1, with D perhaps matching TRBD1 (6 bases). This CDR3 is built from 15 residues. Per germline, CDR1 LGHNA and CDR2 YNFKEQ. The CDR3: CASSQESRGSALVVF. The DNA for the CDR3 is TGTGCCAGCAGCCAAGAGTCGAGGGGGTCCGCTCTCGTCGTCTTT.

J is TRBJ2-3 and V is TRBV4-1; D call uncertain. CDR1 and CDR2 (germline): MGHRA, YSYEKL. V dropped 4 bases and J dropped 4 bases, with 15 bases sitting between them. CDR3 length equals 15 residues. The CDR3 sequence is CASSPNRVAADTQYF. The CDR3 nucleotides read TGCGCCAGCAGCCCGAACCGGGTAGCAGCAGATACGCAGTATTTT.

This clone was seen a handful of times. The rearrangement links TRBV30 to TRBJ2-5, with D possibly TRBD2 on 5 matching bases. V was trimmed by 3 bases and J by 1 base, leaving 9 bases between them. Germline-derived CDR1 and CDR2 are GTSNPN and SVGIG (reference sequence). This CDR3 contains 13 residues. The CDR3 loop reads CAWSDGGQETQYF. In DNA, the CDR3 is TGTGCCTGGAGCGACGGAGGCCAAGAGACCCAGTACTTC. Combining the CDR3 with reference TRBV30 and TRBJ2-5 gives the whole variable domain SQTIHQWPATLVQPVGSPLSLECTVEGTSNPNLYWYRQAAGRGLQLLFYSVGIGQISSEVPQNLSASRPQDRQFILSSKKLLLSDSGFYLCAWSDGGQETQYFGPGTRLLVL.

V is TRBV7-7 and J is TRBJ2-7, with TRBD2 matching 8 bases. The V and J ends lost 3 bases and 2 bases, in that order; junction bases with no gene match: 6. The CDR3 sequence is 15 residues long. Germline CDR1 and CDR2: SSHAT and FNYEAQ (reference sequence). DNA of the CDR3: TGTGCCAGCAGCTTGAGGGCGGGGGGCCCCTACGAGCAGTACTTC. This translates into CASSLRAGGPYEQYF. Supplemented by reference TRBV7-7 and TRBJ2-7, the full variable domain reads GAGVSQSPRYKVTKRGQDVTLRCDPISSHATLYWYQQALGQGPEFLTYFNYEAQPDKSGLPSDRFSAERPEGSISTLTIQRTEQRDSAMYRCASSLRAGGPYEQYFGPGTRLTVT.

The chain couples TRBV10-2 to TRBJ1-1; D remains unclear. Trimming shortened V by 2 bases and J by 4 bases, and 8 bases separated the two germline ends. CDR1 is WSHSY, CDR2 SAAADI, per germline. The CDR3 has 13 amino acids. This CDR3 reads CASSEQASTEAFF. The CDR3 bases are TGCGCCAGCAGTGAGCAGGCCAGCACTGAAGCTTTCTTT.

The chain links TRBV9 to TRBJ2-2; 11 bases match TRBD2. The CDR3 contains 16 residues. The trim removed 0 bases at V and 7 bases at J, leaving 5 bases unmatched. Germline V gives CDR1 SGDLS, CDR2 YYNGEE. The CDR3 here is CASSVVLGLAGGELFF. DNA of the CDR3: TGTGCCAGCAGCGTAGTTTTAGGACTAGCGGGCGGGGAGCTGTTTTTT. Together with reference TRBV9 and TRBJ2-2, the CDR3 gives the full variable domain: DSGVTQTPKHLITATGQRVTLRCSPRSGDLSVYWYQQSLDQGLQFLIQYYNGEERAKGNILERFSAQQFPDLHSELNLSSLELGDSALYFCASSVVLGLAGGELFFGEGSRLTVL.

The chain combines TRBV15 with TRBJ1-5, with TRBD1 identical over 7 bases. The CDR3 sequence is 18 residues long. J lost 4 bases, V lost 3 bases, and 15 bases had no gene match. CDR1 and CDR2 (germline): LNHNV, YYDKDF (reference sequence). Here the CDR3 reads CATSRARGQENRNQPQHF. CDR3 bases: TGTGCCACCAGCAGGGCTAGGGGGCAGGAAAACCGTAATCAGCCCCAGCATTTT.

The chain is built from TRBV25-1 and TRBJ1-4; D is possibly TRBD1 (5 bases). CDR3 length: 16 amino acids. The V gene lost 0 bases and the J gene lost 5 bases, with 13 bases spanning the gap. Per the germline V gene, CDR1 is MGHDK and CDR2 is SYGVNS. The CDR3 bases are TGTGCCAGCAGTGAATATCCGGCAGGACAAAATGAAAAACTGTTTTTT. Translation: CASSEYPAGQNEKLFF.

The J gene is TRBJ2-2, the V gene TRBV10-3; 10 bases agree with TRBD1. Per the germline V gene, CDR1 is ENHRY and CDR2 is SYGVKD. The junction had 2 bases not matched to a gene; V was cut back by 7 bases and J by 3 bases. There are 14 residues in the CDR3. The CDR3 spells CAINGQGDTGELFF. The DNA of the CDR3 is TGTGCCATCAACGGACAGGGGGACACCGGGGAGCTGTTTTTT.

The chain is built from TRBV9 and TRBJ2-2, with 12 positions matching TRBD2. Germline V lookup: CDR1 SGDLS, CDR2 YYNGEE. The junction had 10 bases not matched to a gene; V was cut back by 4 bases and J by 3 bases. CDR3 size: 18 residues. The CDR3 loop reads CASSFPTSGGSDTGELFF. The CDR3 DNA sequence: TGTGCCAGCAGCTTCCCGACTAGCGGGGGCTCTGACACCGGGGAGCTGTTTTTT.

J is TRBJ2-3 and V is TRBV6-5, with 7 bases identical to TRBD2. Trimming removed 8 bases from V and 4 bases from J; junction bases left unmatched: 12. The CDR3 runs to 15 residues. Germline-derived CDR1 and CDR2 are MNHEY and SVGAGI. DNA for the CDR3: TGTGCCAGCGGGGGGGTAGGGCAGGAGGCAGATACGCAGTATTTT. Protein sequence: CASGGVGQEADTQYF.

This chain joins TRBV12-2 and TRBJ1-3; TRBD1, the table's D call, was not compared with the DNA. TRBV12-2 is given as a pseudogene. CDR3 length: 13 amino acids. The CDR3 sequence is CASRFWQGNTIYF. Here the CDR3 DNA reads TGTGCAAGTCGCTTCTGGCAGGGAAACACCATATATTTT.

The rearrangement joins TRBV27 to TRBJ1-6; a possible D gene is TRBD1 (6 bases). Per the germline V gene, CDR1 is MNHEY and CDR2 is SMNVEV (reference sequence). Between the trimmed V and J ends, which lost 9 bases and 7 bases, there was a span of 13 bases. This CDR3 comprises 13 residues. This chain's CDR3 is CASKQGSNSPLHF. CDR3 nucleotide sequence: TGTGCCAGTAAACAGGGATCCAATTCACCCCTCCACTTT.

The V and J genes are TRBV4-1 and TRBJ2-3; D possibly corresponds to TRBD2 (5 bases). Germline V gene lookup returns CDR1 MGHRA and CDR2 YSYEKL. The CDR3 loop spans 16 amino acids. V lost 0 bases, J lost 3 bases, and 13 bases lay in between. The chain's CDR3 is CASSQEAATGTDTQYF. As DNA, the CDR3 is TGCGCCAGCAGCCAAGAGGCCGCGACGGGGACAGATACGCAGTATTTT.

The V and J genes are TRBV5-1 and TRBJ2-6; D remains ambiguous. The V gene's germline CDR1 is SGHRS and CDR2 YFSETQ. V dropped 1 base and J dropped 1 base, with 6 bases sitting between them. This CDR3 is built from 15 residues. CDR3 protein: CASSLTASGANVLTF. DNA for the CDR3: TGCGCCAGCAGCTTGACAGCTTCTGGGGCCAACGTCCTGACTTTC.

V usage is TRBV30 and J usage is TRBJ2-3; TRBD2 matches at 8 bases. The ends lost 5 bases at V and 2 bases at J; junction bases unmatched: 3. This CDR3 comprises 13 residues. In germline, CDR1 is GTSNPN, CDR2 SVGIG (reference sequence). CDR3 loop: CAWRGLDTDTQYF. CDR3 bases: TGTGCCTGGCGGGGACTAGACACAGATACGCAGTATTTT.

In the case of this clone: This CDR3 is also generated by other DNA sequences in the sample. J is TRBJ1-2 and V is TRBV5-1; tentative D call: TRBD1 (5 bases). This CDR3 spans 14 amino acids. V was clipped by 2 bases and J by 2 bases, with 10 bases between them. Germline V gene lookup returns CDR1 SGHRS and CDR2 YFSETQ. The CDR3 sequence is CASSLSPGNYGYTF. CDR3 nucleotides: TGCGCCAGCAGCTTAAGTCCAGGGAACTATGGCTACACCTTC.

CDR3 bases: TGCGCCAGCAGCCAACTAGCGGGGAACACCTACGAGCAGTACTTC. It translates to CASSQLAGNTYEQYF. V is TRBV4-1 and J is TRBJ2-7; TRBD2 matches 9 bases. This CDR3 region has 15 residues. The V and J ends lost 2 bases and 2 bases, in that order; junction bases with no gene match: 4. Germline-derived CDR1 and CDR2 are MGHRA and YSYEKL.

The chain uses TRBV7-2 and TRBJ1-4; 7 bases fit TRBD1. This CDR3 contains 13 residues. Per the germline V gene, CDR1 is SGHTA and CDR2 is FQGNSA. Unmatched junction bases numbered 7, after V lost 11 bases and J lost 4 bases. The CDR3 coding sequence is TGTGCCTGTAAGGGGGCGAATAATGAAAAACTGTTTTTT. Translation gives CACKGANNEKLFF.

CDR3 residues: CASIQIAGEREKLFF. The CDR3, as DNA: TGCGCCAGCATCCAGATAGCAGGGGAAAGGGAAAAACTGTTTTTT. This chain joins TRBV5-1 and TRBJ1-4; a possible D gene is TRBD1 (6 bases). This CDR3 comprises 15 residues. The germline V and J ends were trimmed by 6 bases and 8 bases, with 20 bases remaining between them. The germline V gene encodes CDR1 SGHRS and CDR2 YFSETQ.

This clone was seen only a few times. This chain uses TRBV7-9 with TRBJ2-3; 8 bases fit TRBD2. The length of the CDR3 is 14 residues. Germline assignment: CDR1 SEHNR and CDR2 FQNEAQ (reference sequence). The junction had 1 base not matched to a gene; V was cut back by 4 bases and J by 1 base. DNA for the CDR3: TGTGCCAGCAGCTCCGGGGGGGGCACAGATACGCAGTATTTT. Translation: CASSSGGGTDTQYF.